A single sample is the source of the 9 T cell receptor beta chains below, sequenced in a study of cytomegalovirus exposure and HLA in healthy donors. A multiplex PCR was run with 60 Vbeta primers and 13 Jbeta primers. Libraries were prepared by immunoSEQ multiplex PCR; TCRdb keeps only in-frame clonotypes and omits some of them. Here the sample spans fewer than 130,000 clones, approximately 79% being singletons. Sequencing was performed on PBMCs. Receptor source: a man in his thirties or forties in good health and CMV-seropositive.

This clone was seen only a few times. The CDR3 loop is CASKGGTEAFF. CDR3 coding DNA: TGTGCCAGCAAAGGAGGCACTGAAGCTTTCTTT. The rearrangement links TRBV27 to TRBJ1-1; D not resolved. V shed 7 bases and J shed 4 bases, with 7 bases lying between them. Germline V CDR1 and CDR2: MNHEY, SMNVEV (reference sequence). The CDR3 has 11 residues.

The table lists this clone with a few counts. The chain employs TRBV21-1 and TRBJ1-2. TRBV21-1 is a known pseudogene. The length of the CDR3 is 15 residues. The CDR3 DNA sequence: TGTGCCAGCAGCAAAGGCGGGCAGAGGAACTATGGCTACACCTTC. Protein sequence: CASSKGGQRNYGYTF.

This clone has more than one count but fewer than ten. The chain joins TRBV25-1 to TRBJ2-7, with 11 bases aligning to TRBD2. CDR1 and CDR2 from the germline V gene are MGHDK and SYGVNS. The junction had 6 bases not matched to a gene; V was cut back by 2 bases and J by 3 bases. The CDR3 has 16 residues. The DNA for the CDR3 is TGTGCCAGCAGTGAAGCCGGGACTAGCGGTATCTACGAGCAGTACTTC. Its protein product is CASSEAGTSGIYEQYF.

This clone was counted a single time. This rearrangement joins TRBV14 to TRBJ2-1, with a tentative D call TRBD2 (5 bases). The CDR3 totals 15 residues. The V end lost 0 bases, the J end lost 4 bases, and 10 bases lay between the germline ends. Germline V gene sequence: CDR1 SGHDN, CDR2 FVKESK. The DNA for the CDR3 is TGTGCCAGCAGCCAAGATATGAGCGGATACAATGAGCAGTTCTTC. Translating it yields CASSQDMSGYNEQFF.

The chain uses TRBV19 and TRBJ1-4; 11 bases align to TRBD1. V trimming: 6 bases; J trimming: 8 bases; junction bases outside the gene matches: 11. Germline V gives CDR1 LNHDA, CDR2 SQIVND (reference sequence). The CDR3 is 16 amino acids. CDR3 sequence reads: CASRSGTGGRPEKLFF. The CDR3 DNA sequence: TGTGCCAGTAGGTCCGGGACAGGGGGTCGGCCCGAAAAACTGTTTTTT.

The rearrangement joins TRBV27 to TRBJ2-2; D possibly corresponds to TRBD2 (6 bases). V lost 0 bases and J 4 bases, leaving 12 bases between the germline ends. Germline CDR1 and CDR2: MNHEY and SMNVEV (reference sequence). The CDR3 contains 16 residues. In DNA form, the CDR3 reads TGTGCCAGCAGTTTATCGATGGGGGGACGCACCGGGGAGCTGTTTTTT. This encodes CASSLSMGGRTGELFF.

J is TRBJ2-5 and V is TRBV6-4, with 9 bases identical to TRBD1. The tail of the sequence fits TRBJ2-7 better, so the J call may be wrong. This CDR3 is 15 amino acids long. CDR1 is MRHNA and CDR2 is SNTAGT in the germline V gene. The CDR3 here is CASSAPDRGAYEQYF. Here the CDR3 DNA reads TGTGCCAGCAGTGCCCCGGACAGGGGAGCCTACGAGCAGTACTTC.

The rearrangement uses TRBV27 and TRBJ2-7; possible D gene TRBD1, 6 bases. The CDR3 covers 14 residues. V was trimmed by 5 bases and J by 1 base, leaving 12 bases between them. Germline V gene sequence: CDR1 MNHEY, CDR2 SMNVEV (reference sequence). The CDR3 DNA reads as TGTGCCAGCAGTACCAGGGGTTTGTCCTACGAGCAGTACTTC. Its translation is CASSTRGLSYEQYF.

J is TRBJ1-2 and V is TRBV6-5, with D maybe TRBD1 (5 bases). V lost 5 bases and J 5 bases, leaving 15 bases between the germline ends. Germline V gene data show CDR1 as MNHEY and CDR2 as SVGAGI. There are 14 residues in the CDR3. CDR3: CASSPSGGYYGYTF. DNA of the CDR3: TGTGCCAGCAGTCCATCTGGGGGGTATTATGGCTACACCTTC.